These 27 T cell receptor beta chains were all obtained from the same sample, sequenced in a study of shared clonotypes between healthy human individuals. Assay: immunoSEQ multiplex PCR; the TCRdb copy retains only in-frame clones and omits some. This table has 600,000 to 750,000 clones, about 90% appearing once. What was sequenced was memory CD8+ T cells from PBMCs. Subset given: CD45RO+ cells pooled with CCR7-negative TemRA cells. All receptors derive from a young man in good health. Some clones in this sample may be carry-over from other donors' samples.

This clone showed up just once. Here the CDR3 reads CASSLGFTDTQYF. The DNA for the CDR3 is TGTGCCAGCAGCTTAGGTTTCACAGATACGCAGTATTTT. The chain uses TRBV7-6 and TRBJ2-3; D gene uncertain. Germline CDR1 and CDR2: SGHVS and FNYEAQ. V was clipped by 1 base and J by 2 bases, with 4 bases between them. This CDR3 is built from 13 residues. The full variable domain, completed using reference TRBV7-6 and TRBJ2-3, is GAGVSQSPRYKVTKRGQDVALRCDPISGHVSLYWYRQALGQGPEFLTYFNYEAQQDKSGLPNDRFSAERPEGSISTLTIQRTEQRDSAMYRCASSLGFTDTQYFGPGTRLTVL.

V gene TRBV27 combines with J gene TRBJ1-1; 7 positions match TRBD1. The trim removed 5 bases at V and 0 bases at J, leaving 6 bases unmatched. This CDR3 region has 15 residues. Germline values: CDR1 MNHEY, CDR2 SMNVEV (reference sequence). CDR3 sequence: CASSVTGIVNTEAFF. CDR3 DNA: TGTGCCAGCAGTGTGACAGGGATAGTGAACACTGAAGCTTTCTTT.

In nucleotides, the CDR3 is TGTGCCACCAGCCAGGGGGCGATCTCCAATGAGCAGTTCTTC. The encoded protein is CATSQGAISNEQFF. V is TRBV15 and J is TRBJ2-1; TRBD1 matches 8 bases. V was pared by 5 bases and J by 6 bases, with 6 bases of the junction left unmatched. Germline lookup yields CDR1 LNHNV and CDR2 YYDKDF (reference sequence). The CDR3 consists of 14 residues.

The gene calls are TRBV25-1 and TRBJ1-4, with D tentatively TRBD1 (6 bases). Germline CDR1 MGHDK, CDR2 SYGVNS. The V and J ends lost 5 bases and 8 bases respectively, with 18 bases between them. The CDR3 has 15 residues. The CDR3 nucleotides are TGTGCCAGCAGTAGCCGGGACACTATCTCCGAAAAACTGTTTTTT. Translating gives CASSSRDTISEKLFF.

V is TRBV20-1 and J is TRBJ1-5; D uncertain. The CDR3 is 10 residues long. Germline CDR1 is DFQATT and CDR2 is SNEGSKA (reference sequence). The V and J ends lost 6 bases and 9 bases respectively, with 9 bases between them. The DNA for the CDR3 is TGCAGTGCCATGGTGGGGCCCCAGCATTTT. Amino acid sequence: CSAMVGPQHF.

The DNA for the CDR3 is TGTGCCATCAGTGAGTCGATTTTACGCCCCCTGCCCTCTAGCACAGATACGCAGTATTTT. It is translated as CAISESILRPLPSSTDTQYF. This chain joins TRBV10-3 and TRBJ2-3; the D is unclear. Trimming stripped 0 bases from V and 0 bases from J, with 22 bases between. The germline V gene encodes CDR1 ENHRY and CDR2 SYGVKD. The CDR3 has 20 amino acids.

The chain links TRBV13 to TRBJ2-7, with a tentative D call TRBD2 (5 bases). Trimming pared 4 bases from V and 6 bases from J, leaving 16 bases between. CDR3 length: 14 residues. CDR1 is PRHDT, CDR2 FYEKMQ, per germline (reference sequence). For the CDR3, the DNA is TGTGCCAGCAGCTCCGGAGGAGCAGGCTCCGAGCAGTACTTC. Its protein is CASSSGGAGSEQYF.

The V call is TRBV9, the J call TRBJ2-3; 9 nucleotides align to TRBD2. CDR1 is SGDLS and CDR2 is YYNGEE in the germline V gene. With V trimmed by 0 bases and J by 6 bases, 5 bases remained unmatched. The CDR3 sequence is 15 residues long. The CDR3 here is CASSVGGGAVDTQYF. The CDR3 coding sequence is TGTGCCAGCAGCGTAGGCGGGGGGGCGGTCGATACGCAGTATTTT.

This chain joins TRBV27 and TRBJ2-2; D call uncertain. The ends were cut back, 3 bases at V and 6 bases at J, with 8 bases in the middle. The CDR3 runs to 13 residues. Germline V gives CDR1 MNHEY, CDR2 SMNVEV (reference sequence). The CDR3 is CASSLYKAGELFF. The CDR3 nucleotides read TGTGCCAGCAGTTTGTACAAGGCCGGGGAGCTGTTTTTT.

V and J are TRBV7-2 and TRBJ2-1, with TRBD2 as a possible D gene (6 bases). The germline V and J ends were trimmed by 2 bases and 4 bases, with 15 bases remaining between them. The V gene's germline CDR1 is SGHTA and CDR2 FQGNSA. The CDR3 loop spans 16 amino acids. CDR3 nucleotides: TGTGCCAGCAGCTTAAGCGGTCACCGGGGGTACAATGAGCAGTTCTTC. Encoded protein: CASSLSGHRGYNEQFF.

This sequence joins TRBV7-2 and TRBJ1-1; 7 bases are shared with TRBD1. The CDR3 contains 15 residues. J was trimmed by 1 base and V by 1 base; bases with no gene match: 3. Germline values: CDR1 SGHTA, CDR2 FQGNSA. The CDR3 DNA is TGTGCCAGCAGCTTAGGTTACAGGGGGAACACTGAAGCTTTCTTT. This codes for CASSLGYRGNTEAFF.

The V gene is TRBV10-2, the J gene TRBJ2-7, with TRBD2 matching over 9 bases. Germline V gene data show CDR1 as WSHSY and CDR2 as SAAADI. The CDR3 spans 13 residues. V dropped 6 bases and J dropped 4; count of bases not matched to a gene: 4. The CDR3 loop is CASRASGEYEQYF. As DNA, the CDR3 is TGCGCCAGCAGGGCTAGCGGGGAATACGAGCAGTACTTC.

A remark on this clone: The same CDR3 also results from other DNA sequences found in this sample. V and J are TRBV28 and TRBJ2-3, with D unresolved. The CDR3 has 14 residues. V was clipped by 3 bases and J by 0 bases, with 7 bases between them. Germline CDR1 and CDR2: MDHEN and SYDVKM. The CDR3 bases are TGTGCCAGCAGTTTCAGCAGGAGCACAGATACGCAGTATTTT. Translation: CASSFSRSTDTQYF.

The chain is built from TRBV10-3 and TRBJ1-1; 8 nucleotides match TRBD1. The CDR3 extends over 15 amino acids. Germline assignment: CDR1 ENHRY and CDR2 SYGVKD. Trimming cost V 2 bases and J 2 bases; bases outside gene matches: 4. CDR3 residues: CAISEDRGFNTEAFF. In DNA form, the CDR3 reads TGTGCCATCAGTGAGGACAGGGGCTTTAACACTGAAGCTTTCTTT.

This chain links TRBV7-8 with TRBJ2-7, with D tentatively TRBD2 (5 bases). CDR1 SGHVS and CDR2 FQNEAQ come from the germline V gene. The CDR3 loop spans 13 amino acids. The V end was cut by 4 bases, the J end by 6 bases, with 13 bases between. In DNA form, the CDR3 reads TGTGCCAGCAGCTGGGGAACTAGACTCGAGCAGTACTTC. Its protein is CASSWGTRLEQYF.

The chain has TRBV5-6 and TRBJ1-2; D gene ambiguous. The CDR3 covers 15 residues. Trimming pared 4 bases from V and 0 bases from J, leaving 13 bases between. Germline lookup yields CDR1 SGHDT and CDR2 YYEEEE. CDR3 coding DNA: TGTGCCAGCAGCCCCCTCTCAACCACTAACTATGGCTACACCTTC. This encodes CASSPLSTTNYGYTF.

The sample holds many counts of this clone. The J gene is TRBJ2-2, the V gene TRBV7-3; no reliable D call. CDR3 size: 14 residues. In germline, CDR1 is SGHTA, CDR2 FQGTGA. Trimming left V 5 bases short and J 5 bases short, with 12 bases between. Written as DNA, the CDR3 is TGTGCCAGCAGCGTGTCCCTGGGGACCGGGGAGCTGTTTTTT. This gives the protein CASSVSLGTGELFF.

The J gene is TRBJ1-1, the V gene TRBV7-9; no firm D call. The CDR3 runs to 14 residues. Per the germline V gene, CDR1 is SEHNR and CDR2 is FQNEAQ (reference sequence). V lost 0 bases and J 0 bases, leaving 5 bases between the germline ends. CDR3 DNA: TGTGCCAGCAGCTTAGCGTCCTTGAACACTGAAGCTTTCTTT. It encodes CASSLASLNTEAFF.

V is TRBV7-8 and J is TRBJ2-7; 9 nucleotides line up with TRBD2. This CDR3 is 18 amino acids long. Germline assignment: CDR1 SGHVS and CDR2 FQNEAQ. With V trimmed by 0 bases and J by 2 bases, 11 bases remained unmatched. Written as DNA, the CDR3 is TGTGCCAGCAGCTTAGCGAGGGGGACTAGCTCCTTCACCTACGAGCAGTACTTC. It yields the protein CASSLARGTSSFTYEQYF.

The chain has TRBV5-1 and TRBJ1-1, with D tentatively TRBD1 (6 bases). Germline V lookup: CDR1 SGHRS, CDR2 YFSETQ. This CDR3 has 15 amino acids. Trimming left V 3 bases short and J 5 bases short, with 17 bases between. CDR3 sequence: CASSSYRERATEAFF. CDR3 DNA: TGCGCCAGCAGCTCCTACAGGGAAAGGGCGACTGAAGCTTTCTTT.

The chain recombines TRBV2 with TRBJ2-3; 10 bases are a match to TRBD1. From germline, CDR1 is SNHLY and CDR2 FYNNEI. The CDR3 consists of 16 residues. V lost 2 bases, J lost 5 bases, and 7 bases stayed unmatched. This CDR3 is CASSEFGTGVIDTQYF. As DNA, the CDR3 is TGTGCCAGCAGTGAATTCGGGACAGGGGTCATAGATACGCAGTATTTT.

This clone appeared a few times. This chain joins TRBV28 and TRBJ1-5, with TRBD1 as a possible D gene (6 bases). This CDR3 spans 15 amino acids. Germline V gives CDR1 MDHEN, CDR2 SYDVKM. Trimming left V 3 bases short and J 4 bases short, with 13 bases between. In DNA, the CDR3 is TGTGCCAGCAGTTTGTCAGGGGAATGGAATCAGCCCCAGCATTTT. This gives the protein CASSLSGEWNQPQHF.

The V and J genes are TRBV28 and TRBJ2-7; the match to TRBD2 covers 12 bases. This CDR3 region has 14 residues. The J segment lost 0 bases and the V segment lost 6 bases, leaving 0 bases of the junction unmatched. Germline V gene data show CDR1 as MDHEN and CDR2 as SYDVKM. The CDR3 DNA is TGTGCCAGCAGGACTAGCGGGGGCTCCTACGAGCAGTACTTC. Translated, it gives CASRTSGGSYEQYF.

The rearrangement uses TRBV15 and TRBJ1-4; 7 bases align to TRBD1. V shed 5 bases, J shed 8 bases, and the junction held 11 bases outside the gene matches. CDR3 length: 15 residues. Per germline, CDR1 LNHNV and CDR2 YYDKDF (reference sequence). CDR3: CATSRRQGIGEKLFF. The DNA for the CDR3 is TGTGCCACCAGCCGGAGACAGGGAATAGGAGAAAAACTGTTTTTT.

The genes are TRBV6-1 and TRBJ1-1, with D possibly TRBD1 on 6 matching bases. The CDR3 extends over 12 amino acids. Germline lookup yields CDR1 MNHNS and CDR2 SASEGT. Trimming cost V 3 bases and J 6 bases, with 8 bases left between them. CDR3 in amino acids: CASSERGSEAFF. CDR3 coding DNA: TGTGCCAGCAGTGAGAGGGGGTCTGAAGCTTTCTTT.

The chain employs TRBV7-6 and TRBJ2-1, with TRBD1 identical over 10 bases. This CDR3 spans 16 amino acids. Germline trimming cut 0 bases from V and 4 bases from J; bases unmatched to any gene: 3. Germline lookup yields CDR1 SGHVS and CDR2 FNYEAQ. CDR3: CASSLAGGQGYNEQFF. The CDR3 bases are TGTGCCAGCAGCTTAGCGGGGGGACAGGGGTACAATGAGCAGTTCTTC. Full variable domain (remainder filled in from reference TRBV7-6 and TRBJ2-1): GAGVSQSPRYKVTKRGQDVALRCDPISGHVSLYWYRQALGQGPEFLTYFNYEAQQDKSGLPNDRFSAERPEGSISTLTIQRTEQRDSAMYRCASSLAGGQGYNEQFFGPGTRLTVL.

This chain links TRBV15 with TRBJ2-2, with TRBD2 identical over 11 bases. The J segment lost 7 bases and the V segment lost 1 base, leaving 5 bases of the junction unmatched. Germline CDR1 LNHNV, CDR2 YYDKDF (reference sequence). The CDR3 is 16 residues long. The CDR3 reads CATSRGLAGGGGELFF. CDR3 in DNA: TGTGCCACCAGCAGAGGGCTAGCGGGAGGAGGCGGGGAGCTGTTTTTT.